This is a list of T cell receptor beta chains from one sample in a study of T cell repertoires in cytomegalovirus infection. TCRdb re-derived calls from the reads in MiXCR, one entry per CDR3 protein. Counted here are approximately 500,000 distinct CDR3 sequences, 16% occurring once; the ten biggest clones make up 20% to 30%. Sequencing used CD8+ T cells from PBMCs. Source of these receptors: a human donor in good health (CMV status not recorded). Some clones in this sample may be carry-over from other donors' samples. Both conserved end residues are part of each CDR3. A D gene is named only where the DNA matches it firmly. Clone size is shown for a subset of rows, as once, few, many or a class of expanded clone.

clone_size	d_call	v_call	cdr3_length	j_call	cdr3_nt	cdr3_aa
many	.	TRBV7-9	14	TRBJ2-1	TGTGCCAGCAGCTTATATGGGGTGAACAATGAGCAGTTCTTC	CASSLYGVNNEQFF
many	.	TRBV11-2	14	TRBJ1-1	TGTGCCAGCAGCTCGTCCGGGGCGAACACTGAAGCTTTCTTT	CASSSSGANTEAFF
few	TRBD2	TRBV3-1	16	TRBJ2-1	TGTGCCAGCAGCCAAGGAAGACGGGAGGGATGGAATGAGCAGTTCTTC	CASSQGRREGWNEQFF
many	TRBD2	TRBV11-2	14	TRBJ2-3	TGTGCCAGCAGCCCAACGACTAGCATGGATACGCAGTATTTT	CASSPTTSMDTQYF
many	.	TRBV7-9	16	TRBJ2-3	TGTGCCAGCAGCTTAGACAGGTCTCTCGCCACGGATACGCAGTATTTT	CASSLDRSLATDTQYF
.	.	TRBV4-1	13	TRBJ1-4	TGCGCCAGCAGCCATGACAGGTGGCAGAAACTGTTTTTT	CASSHDRWQKLFF
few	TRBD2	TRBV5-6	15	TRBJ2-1	TGTGCCAGCAGCTTGGGCGGGAGGTCTTTATTTGAGCAGTTCTTC	CASSLGGRSLFEQFF
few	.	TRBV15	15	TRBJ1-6	TGTGCCACCAGCAGAGATCGAACAGCCAATTCACCCCTCCACTTT	CATSRDRTANSPLHF
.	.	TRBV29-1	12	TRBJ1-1	TGCAGCATAGAGGGGGGTAACACTGAAGCTTTCTTT	CSIEGGNTEAFF
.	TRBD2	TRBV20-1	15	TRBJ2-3	TGCAGTGCCAGTCCGCTAGCGGGAGGCGCAGATACGCAGTATTTT	CSASPLAGGADTQYF
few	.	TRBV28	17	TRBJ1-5	TGTGCCAGCAGTTTAAATACTAGGGGGGATAGCAATCAGCCCCAGCATTTT	CASSLNTRGDSNQPQHF
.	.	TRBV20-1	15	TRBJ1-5	TGCAGTGCTAGAGATGAGGTCACAGGGTATCAGCCCCAGCATTTT	CSARDEVTGYQPQHF
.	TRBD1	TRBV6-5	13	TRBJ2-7	TGTGCCAGCAACAGGGGGTTTACCTACGAGCAGTACTTC	CASNRGFTYEQYF
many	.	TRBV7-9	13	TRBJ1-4	TGTGCCAGTAGGACAACAACTAATGAAAAACTGTTTTTT	CASRTTTNEKLFF
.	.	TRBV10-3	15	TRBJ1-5	TGTGCCATCAGTGAACAACGACAGGTGGGCCAGCCCCAGCATTTT	CAISEQRQVGQPQHF
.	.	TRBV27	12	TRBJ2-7	TGTGCCAGCAACTTTAAGGGTGCCGAGCAGTACTTC	CASNFKGAEQYF
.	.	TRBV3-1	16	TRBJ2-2	TGTGCCAGCAGCCCGTTGGAGGGCGAGTCCACCGGGGAGCTGTTTTTT	CASSPLEGESTGELFF
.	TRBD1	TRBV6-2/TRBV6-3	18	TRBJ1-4	TGTGCCAGCAGTTACTCGGCCGGGACAGGGCCGACTAATGAAAAACTGTTTTTT	CASSYSAGTGPTNEKLFF
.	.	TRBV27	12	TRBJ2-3	TGTGCCAGCAGTTTCTGGAGTGATACGCAGTATTTT	CASSFWSDTQYF
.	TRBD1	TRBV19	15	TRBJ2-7	TGTGCCAGTAGTTCGCGGACAGGGGGGTACTACGAGCAGTACTTC	CASSSRTGGYYEQYF
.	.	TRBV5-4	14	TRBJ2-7	TGTGCCAGCAGCCCCACAGGAACCCCCTACGAGCAGTACTTC	CASSPTGTPYEQYF
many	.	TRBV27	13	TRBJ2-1	TGTGCCAGCAGTTTGGGGGTGTTCAATGAGCAGTTCTTC	CASSLGVFNEQFF
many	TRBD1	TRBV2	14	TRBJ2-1	TGTGCCAGCACCCCGGGACAGGGATTCAATGAGCAGTTCTTC	CASTPGQGFNEQFF
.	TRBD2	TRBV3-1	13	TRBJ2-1	TGTGCCAGCAGCCAAGGGACTAGCGGTGAGCAGTTCTTC	CASSQGTSGEQFF
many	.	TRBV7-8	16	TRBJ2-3	TGTGCCAGCAGCTACAGGGTTGGGTCCTACACAGATACGCAGTATTTT	CASSYRVGSYTDTQYF
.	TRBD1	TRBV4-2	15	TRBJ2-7	TGTGCCAGCAGCCCAGGGACAGGGAAACCTTACGAGCAGTACTTC	CASSPGTGKPYEQYF
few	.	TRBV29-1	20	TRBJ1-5	TGCAGCGTTGAAGGGTTATCCGGGACACCCCAAAAGATGGGCAATCAGCCCCAGCATTTT	CSVEGLSGTPQKMGNQPQHF
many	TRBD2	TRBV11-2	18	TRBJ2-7	TGTGCCAGCAGCTTATGGGTCAAGGCGGGGGAATTTCGATACGAGCAGTACTTC	CASSLWVKAGEFRYEQYF
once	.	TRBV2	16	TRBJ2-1	TGTGCCAGCATCCCAGCCGCAGGTTACAGTTACAATGAGCAGTTCTTC	CASIPAAGYSYNEQFF
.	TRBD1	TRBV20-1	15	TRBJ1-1	TGCAGTGCTAGTTCACCAGGGGGATTGGAGGCTGAAGCTTTCTTT	CSASSPGGLEAEAFF
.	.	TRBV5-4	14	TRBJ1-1	TGTGCCAGCAGCTTGTTCCTCCCGAACACTGAAGCTTTCTTT	CASSLFLPNTEAFF
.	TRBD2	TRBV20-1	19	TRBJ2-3	TGCAGTGCTAACCGCGGACTAGCGGCCGCCCGGGGAAGCACAGATACGCAGTATTTT	CSANRGLAAARGSTDTQYF
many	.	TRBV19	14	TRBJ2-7	TGTGCCAGTAGTATAGGTGACAGAGCCTACGAGCAGTACTTC	CASSIGDRAYEQYF
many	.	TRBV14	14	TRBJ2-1	TGTGCCAGCAGCCAAGATCGCCTATACAATGAGCAGTTCTTC	CASSQDRLYNEQFF
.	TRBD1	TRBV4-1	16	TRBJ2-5	TGCGCCAGCAGCCAAGACAGGGGGAGAGCCCAAGAGACCCAGTACTTC	CASSQDRGRAQETQYF
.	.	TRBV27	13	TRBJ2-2	TGTGCCAGCAGCGGGGGGAACACCGGGGAGCTGTTTTTT	CASSGGNTGELFF
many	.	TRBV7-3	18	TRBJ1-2	TGTGCCAGCAGCTTATGGCCCCCTCTGGACCAAGCCCCTCATGGCTACACCTTC	CASSLWPPLDQAPHGYTF
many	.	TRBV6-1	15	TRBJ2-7	TGTGCCAGCGAAGGTCGAGCGAAAAGGATGTACGAGCAGTACTTC	CASEGRAKRMYEQYF
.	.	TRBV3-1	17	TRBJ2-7	TGTGCCAGCAGCCGAGACATACCAGCTTATGGCTACTTAGGGCAGTACTTC	CASSRDIPAYGYLGQYF
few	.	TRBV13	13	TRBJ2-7	TGTGCCAGCAGCACCGCACCACACTACGAGCAGTACTTC	CASSTAPHYEQYF
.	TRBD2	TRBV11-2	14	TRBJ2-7	TGTGCCAGCAGTCTCGGGGGGGCAGGCAGCGAGCAGTACTTC	CASSLGGAGSEQYF
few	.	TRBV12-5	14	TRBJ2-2	TGTGCTAGTGGTTTGCCCGGGGGCCCCGGGGAGCTGTTTTTT	CASGLPGGPGELFF
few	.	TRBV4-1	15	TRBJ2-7	TGCGCCAGCAGCCTTAGGAGGAGCGGGCCGGGGGAGCAGTACTTC	CASSLRRSGPGEQYF
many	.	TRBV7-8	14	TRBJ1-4	TGTGCCAGCAGCCCGACTACGGGTAATGAAAAACTGTTTTTT	CASSPTTGNEKLFF
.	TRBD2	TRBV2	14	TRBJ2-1	TGTGCCAGCAGGTGGACTAGCGGGGACAATGAGCAGTTCTTC	CASRWTSGDNEQFF
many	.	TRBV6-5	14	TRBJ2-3	TGTGCCAGCAGTGTGGGACGGAACACAGATACGCAGTATTTT	CASSVGRNTDTQYF
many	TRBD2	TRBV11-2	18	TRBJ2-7	TGTGCCAGCAGCTATTGGCAGCAGGGCGGGAGGGCCGTCAACGAGCAGTACTTC	CASSYWQQGGRAVNEQYF
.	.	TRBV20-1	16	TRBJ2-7	TGCAGTGCGCTAGGTTTGGCGGACTTCCTTGCCTACGAGCAGTACTTC	CSALGLADFLAYEQYF
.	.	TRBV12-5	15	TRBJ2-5	TGTGCTAGTGGTGCCCGGACAGTGTACCAAGAGACCCAGTACTTC	CASGARTVYQETQYF
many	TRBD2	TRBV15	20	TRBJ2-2	TGTGCCACCAGCAGTCCCGACCCAACGGGACTAGCGGTTATCACCGGGGAGCTGTTTTTT	CATSSPDPTGLAVITGELFF
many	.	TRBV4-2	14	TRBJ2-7	TGTGCCAGCAGCCAAGTGGATGGGTCCTACGAGCAGTACTTC	CASSQVDGSYEQYF
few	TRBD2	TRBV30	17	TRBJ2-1	TGTGCCTGGAGTGTACGGGGGACTAGCGGAGGCTACAATGAGCAGTTCTTC	CAWSVRGTSGGYNEQFF
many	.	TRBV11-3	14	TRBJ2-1	TGTGCCAGCAGCGCGGGACTGAGGGGTAATGAGCAGTTCTTC	CASSAGLRGNEQFF
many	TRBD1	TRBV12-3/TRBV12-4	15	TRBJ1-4	TGTGCCAGCAGTCTAAACAGGGGTTTGGAGGAAAAACTGTTTTTT	CASSLNRGLEEKLFF
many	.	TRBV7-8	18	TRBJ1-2	TGTGCCAGCAGCTTAGCGCATGCAGTCAGGGTTGACCTCTATGGCTACACCTTC	CASSLAHAVRVDLYGYTF